Listed here is a single TCR beta chain. Its antigen is unknown. CDR3 length: 14 residues. V was clipped by 0 bases and J by 7 bases, with 10 bases between them. Germline V gene lookup returns CDR1 SGHTA and CDR2 FQGNSA. The sample comes from a study of cytomegalovirus exposure and HLA in healthy donors. The PCR used 60 Vbeta and 13 Jbeta primers. Method: immunoSEQ multiplex PCR; TCRdb's copy keeps in-frame clones and lacks some. The data hold 70,000 to 100,000 clones, with 69% observed a single time. Overall study findings and caveats: The authors excluded some V segments, including TRBV6-2 and TRBV6-3, as indistinguishable. Among the most significant clusters, several appeared linked to common viral pathogens in a later analysis. A missense variant in DCLRE1C was later tied to TCR beta V- and J-gene trimming. TCR beta V segments were, for the most part, productive about 87% or about 30% of the time in an earlier analysis.

The chain has TRBV7-2 and TRBJ2-1; TRBD1 might be the D (6 bases). The specimen was PBMCs. This clonotype originated in a man aged 45 to 65 in good health and CMV-seronegative. DNA of the CDR3: TGTGCCAGCAGCTTAGCGTTACAGGGAAATGAGCAGTTCTTC. This encodes CASSLALQGNEQFF.